The present TCR beta chain was sequenced within a study of CD4 T cells in relation to SARS-CoV-2 and coronaviruses. Findings and limits, study-wide: Crossreactivity was assessed only for spike protein, not other viral proteins. According to naive versus memory sequencing, detected responses are memory recall, not newly primed. Compared with monoreactive clones, crossreactive clones showed significantly weaker SARS-CoV-2 expansion.

Points on this clone: No antigen is known for it. The germline gene is not matched at one end of the junction; a read error may be the cause.

Uncultured naive and memory CD4+ T cells supplied DNA for deep TCR-beta sequencing. Clones were sequenced by immunoSEQ multiplex PCR, and TCRdb holds only the in-frame ones, with some missing. The sample has about 59,000 clones, 86% seen once. The CDR3 has 13 amino acids. Germline V gives CDR1 MNHEY, CDR2 SVGAGI. Unexposed donor CD4+ T cells date from about 2011-2018, before the COVID-19 pandemic. The clonotype comes from a human donor in good health. The chain recombines TRBV6-5 with TRBJ2-7, with D possibly TRBD1 on 5 matching bases. Material: memory CD4+ T cells from PBMCs. The CDR3 DNA sequence: TGTGCCAGCAGTTTCGGACACTCCAACGAGCAGTACTTC. Translation: CASSFGHSNEQYF.